This is a list of T cell receptor beta chains from one sample in a study of blood T cell repertoires in COVID-19. Data came from immunoSEQ multiplex PCR; TCRdb stores just in-frame clones and leaves some out. The data contain about 260,000 clones, about nine tenths of them singletons. Sequencing input: peripheral blood. These receptors originate from a person between 18 and 35 years old with COVID-19, enrolled during active disease. Each CDR3 is given with its conserved first and last residue. D genes are given only for firm matches.

V	D	J	CDR3
TRBV19	-	TRBJ1-4	CASSMSRQSHEKLFF
TRBV30	-	TRBJ2-1	CAWSVATSFNEQFF
TRBV27	-	TRBJ2-3	CASSTVYTDTQYF
TRBV5-1	TRBD1	TRBJ1-2	CASSAGQHPNYGYTF
TRBV5-1	-	TRBJ1-5	CASRSGFNSNQPQHF
TRBV25-1	-	TRBJ2-3	CASSEMYLNTQYF
TRBV2	TRBD2	TRBJ2-3	CASSELAGVTQYF
TRBV24-1	TRBD2	TRBJ2-2	CATSGREGPTGELFF
TRBV6-2/TRBV6-3	-	TRBJ1-2	CASSPGHMTFDHGYTF
TRBV6-2/TRBV6-3	-	TRBJ1-4	CASSYLPGRGEKLFF
TRBV19	-	TRBJ1-5	CASSINTGEGNQPQHF
TRBV27	-	TRBJ1-1	CASSPGGGSGTEAFF
TRBV10-3	-	TRBJ1-1	CATSTSLNTEAFF
TRBV9	TRBD1	TRBJ2-3	CASSVGDRNTDTQYF
TRBV5-1	-	TRBJ2-3	CASRAGTRVDTDTQYF
TRBV6-5	-	TRBJ1-2	CASSYSYDTYGYTF
TRBV27	-	TRBJ1-1	CASSLMGSTEAFF
TRBV21-1	-	TRBJ2-7	CASSIKDSLFYYEQYF